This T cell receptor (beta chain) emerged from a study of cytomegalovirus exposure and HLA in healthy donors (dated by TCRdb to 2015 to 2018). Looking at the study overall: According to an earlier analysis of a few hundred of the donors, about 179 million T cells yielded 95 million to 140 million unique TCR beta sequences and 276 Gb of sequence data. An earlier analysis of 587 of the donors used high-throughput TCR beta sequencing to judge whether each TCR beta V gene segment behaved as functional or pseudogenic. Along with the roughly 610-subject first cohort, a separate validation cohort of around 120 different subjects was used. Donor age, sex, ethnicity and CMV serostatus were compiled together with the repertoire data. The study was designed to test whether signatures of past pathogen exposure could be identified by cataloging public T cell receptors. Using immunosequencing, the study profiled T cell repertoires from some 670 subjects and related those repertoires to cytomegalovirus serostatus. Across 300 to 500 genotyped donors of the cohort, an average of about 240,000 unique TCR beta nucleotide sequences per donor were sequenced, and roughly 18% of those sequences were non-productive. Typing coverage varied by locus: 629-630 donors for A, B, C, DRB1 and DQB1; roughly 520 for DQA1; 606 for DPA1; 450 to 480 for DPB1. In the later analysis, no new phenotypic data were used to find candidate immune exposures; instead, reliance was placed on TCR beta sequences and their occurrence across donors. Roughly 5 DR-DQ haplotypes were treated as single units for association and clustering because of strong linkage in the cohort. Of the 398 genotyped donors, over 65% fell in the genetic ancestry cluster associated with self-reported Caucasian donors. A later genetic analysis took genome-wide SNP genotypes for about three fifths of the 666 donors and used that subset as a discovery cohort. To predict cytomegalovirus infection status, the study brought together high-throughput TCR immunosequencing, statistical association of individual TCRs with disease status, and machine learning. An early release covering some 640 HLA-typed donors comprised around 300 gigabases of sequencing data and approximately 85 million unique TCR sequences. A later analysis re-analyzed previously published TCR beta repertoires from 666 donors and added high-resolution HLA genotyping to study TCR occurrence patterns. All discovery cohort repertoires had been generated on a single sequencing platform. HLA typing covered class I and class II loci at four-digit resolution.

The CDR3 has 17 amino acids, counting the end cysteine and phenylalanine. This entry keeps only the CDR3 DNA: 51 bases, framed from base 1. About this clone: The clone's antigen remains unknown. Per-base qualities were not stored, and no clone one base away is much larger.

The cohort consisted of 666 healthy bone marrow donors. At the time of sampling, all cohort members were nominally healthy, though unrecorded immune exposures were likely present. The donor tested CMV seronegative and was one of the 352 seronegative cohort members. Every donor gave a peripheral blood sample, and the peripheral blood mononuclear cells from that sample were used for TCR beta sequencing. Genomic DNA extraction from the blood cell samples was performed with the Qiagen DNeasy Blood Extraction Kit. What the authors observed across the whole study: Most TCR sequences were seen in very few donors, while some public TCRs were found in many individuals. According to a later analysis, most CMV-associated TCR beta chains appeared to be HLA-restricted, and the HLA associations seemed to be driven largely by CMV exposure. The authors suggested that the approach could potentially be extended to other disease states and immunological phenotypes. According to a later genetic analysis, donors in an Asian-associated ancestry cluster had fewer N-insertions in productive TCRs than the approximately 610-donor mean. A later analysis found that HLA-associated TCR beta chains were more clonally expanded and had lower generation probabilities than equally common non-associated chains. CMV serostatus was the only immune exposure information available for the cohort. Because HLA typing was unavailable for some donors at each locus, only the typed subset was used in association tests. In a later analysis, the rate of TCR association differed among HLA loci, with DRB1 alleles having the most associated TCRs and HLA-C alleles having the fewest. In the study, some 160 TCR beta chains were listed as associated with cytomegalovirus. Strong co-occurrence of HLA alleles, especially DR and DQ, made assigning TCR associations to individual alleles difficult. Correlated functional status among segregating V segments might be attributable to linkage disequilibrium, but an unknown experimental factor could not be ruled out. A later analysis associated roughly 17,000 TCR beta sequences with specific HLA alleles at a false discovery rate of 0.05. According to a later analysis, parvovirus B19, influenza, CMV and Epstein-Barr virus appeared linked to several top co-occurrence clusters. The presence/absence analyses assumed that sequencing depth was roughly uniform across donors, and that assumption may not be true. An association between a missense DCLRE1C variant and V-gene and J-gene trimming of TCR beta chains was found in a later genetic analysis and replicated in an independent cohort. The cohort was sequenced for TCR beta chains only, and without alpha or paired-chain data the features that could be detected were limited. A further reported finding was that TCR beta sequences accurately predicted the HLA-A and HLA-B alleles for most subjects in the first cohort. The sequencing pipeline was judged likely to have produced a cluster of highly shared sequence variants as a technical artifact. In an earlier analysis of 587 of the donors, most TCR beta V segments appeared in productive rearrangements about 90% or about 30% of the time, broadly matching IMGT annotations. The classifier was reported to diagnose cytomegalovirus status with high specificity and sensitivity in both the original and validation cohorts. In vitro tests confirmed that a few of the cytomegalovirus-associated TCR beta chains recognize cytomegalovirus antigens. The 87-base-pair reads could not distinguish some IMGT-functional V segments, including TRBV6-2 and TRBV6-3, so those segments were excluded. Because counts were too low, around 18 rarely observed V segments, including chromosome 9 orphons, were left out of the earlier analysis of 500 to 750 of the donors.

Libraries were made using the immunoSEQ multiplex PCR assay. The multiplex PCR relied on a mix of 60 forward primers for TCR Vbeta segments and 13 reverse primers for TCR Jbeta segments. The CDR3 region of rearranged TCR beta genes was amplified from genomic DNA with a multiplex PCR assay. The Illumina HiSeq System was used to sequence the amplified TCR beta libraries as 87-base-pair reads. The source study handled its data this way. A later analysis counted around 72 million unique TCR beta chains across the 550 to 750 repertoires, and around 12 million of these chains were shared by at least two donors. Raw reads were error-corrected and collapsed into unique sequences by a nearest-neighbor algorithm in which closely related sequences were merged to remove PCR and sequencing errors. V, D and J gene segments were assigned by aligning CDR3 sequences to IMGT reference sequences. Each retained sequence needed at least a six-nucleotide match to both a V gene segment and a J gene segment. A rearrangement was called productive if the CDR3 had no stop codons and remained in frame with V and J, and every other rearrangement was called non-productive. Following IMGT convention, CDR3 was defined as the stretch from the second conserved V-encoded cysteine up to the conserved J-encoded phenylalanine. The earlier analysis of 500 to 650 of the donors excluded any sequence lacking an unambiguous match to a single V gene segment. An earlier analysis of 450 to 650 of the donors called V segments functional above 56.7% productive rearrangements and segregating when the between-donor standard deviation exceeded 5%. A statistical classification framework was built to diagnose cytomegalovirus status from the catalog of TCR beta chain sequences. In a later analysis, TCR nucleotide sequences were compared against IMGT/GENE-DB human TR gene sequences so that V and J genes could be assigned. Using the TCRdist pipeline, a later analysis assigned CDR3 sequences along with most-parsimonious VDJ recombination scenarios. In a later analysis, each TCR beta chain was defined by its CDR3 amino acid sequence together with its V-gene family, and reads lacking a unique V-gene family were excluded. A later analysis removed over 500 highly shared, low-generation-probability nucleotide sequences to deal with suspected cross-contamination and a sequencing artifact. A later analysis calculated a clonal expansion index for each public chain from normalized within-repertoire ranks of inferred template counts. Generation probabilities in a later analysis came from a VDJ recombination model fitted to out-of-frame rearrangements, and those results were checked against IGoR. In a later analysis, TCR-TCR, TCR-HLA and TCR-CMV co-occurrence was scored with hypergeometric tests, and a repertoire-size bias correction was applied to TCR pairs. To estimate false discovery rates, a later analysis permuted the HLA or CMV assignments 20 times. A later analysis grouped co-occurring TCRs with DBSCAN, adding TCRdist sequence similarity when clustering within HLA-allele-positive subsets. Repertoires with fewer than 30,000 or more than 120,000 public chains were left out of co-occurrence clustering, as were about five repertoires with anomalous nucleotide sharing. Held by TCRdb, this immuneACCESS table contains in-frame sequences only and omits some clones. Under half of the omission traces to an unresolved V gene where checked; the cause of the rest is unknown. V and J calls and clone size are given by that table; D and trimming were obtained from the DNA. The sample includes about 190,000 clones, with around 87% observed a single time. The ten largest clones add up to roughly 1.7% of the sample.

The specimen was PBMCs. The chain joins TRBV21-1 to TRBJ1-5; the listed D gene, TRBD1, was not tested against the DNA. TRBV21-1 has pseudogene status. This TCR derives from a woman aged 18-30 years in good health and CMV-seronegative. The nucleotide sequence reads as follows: TGTGCCAGCAGCAAGGCACCCCCCGCATATAGCAATCAGCCCCAGCATTTT. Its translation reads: CASSKAPPAYSNQPQHF.